Listed below are T cell receptor beta chains from one sample, sequenced in a study of shared clonotypes between healthy human individuals. Clones were sequenced by immunoSEQ multiplex PCR, and TCRdb holds only the in-frame ones, with some missing. The sample comprises hundreds of thousands of clones, about 96% of which are singletons, and approximately 0.2% rests with the top ten. The sequencing sample was made of naive CD8+ T cells sorted from blood. Every receptor here comes from a man aged 25 to 40 in good health. Both conserved end residues are part of each CDR3. The D gene is left open where the match is weak. The size entry is marked missing in some rows and otherwise reads once, few, many or a size class.

size: NA
D: TRBD2
J: TRBJ2-2
V: TRBV6-4
DNA: TGTGCCAGCAGTGAACTAGCGGGGAACACCGGGGAGCTGTTTTTT
CDR3: CASSELAGNTGELFF

size: NA
D: NA
J: TRBJ2-7
V: TRBV7-2
DNA: TGTGCCAGCAGCCACCGTGCCGTACAGCCCTCCTACGAGCAGTACTTC
CDR3: CASSHRAVQPSYEQYF

size: NA
D: TRBD2
J: TRBJ2-1
V: TRBV6-1
DNA: TGTGCCAGCAGTGCCGGACTAGCGGGAGAGTCTAGGGAATTTAACAATGAGCAGTTCTTC
CDR3: CASSAGLAGESREFNNEQFF

size: NA
D: TRBD1
J: TRBJ2-1
V: TRBV27
DNA: TGTGCCAGCAGTATTATGACAGGGCTACGTGAGCAGTTCTTC
CDR3: CASSIMTGLREQFF

size: NA
D: NA
J: TRBJ2-2
V: TRBV7-8
DNA: TGTGCCAGCAGCTTTGAAGAAATGCAGAGTAAGGAGCTGTTTTTT
CDR3: CASSFEEMQSKELFF

size: NA
D: NA
J: TRBJ2-1
V: TRBV7-9
DNA: TGTGCCAGCAGATCAGACGCAAGCTACAATGAGCAGTTCTTC
CDR3: CASRSDASYNEQFF

size: NA
D: TRBD2
J: TRBJ2-1
V: TRBV7-2
DNA: TGTGCCAGCAGCTTATCGACTAGCGGACCCTACAATGAGCAGTTCTTC
CDR3: CASSLSTSGPYNEQFF

size: NA
D: NA
J: TRBJ2-5
V: TRBV6-1
DNA: TGTGCCAGCAGGGAACAGGGAGGAGAAGAGACCCAGTACTTC
CDR3: CASREQGGEETQYF

size: NA
D: TRBD1
J: TRBJ2-2
V: TRBV29-1
DNA: TGCAGCGTTGAAATGGACAGGGGCCTCCTCACCGGGGAGCTGTTTTTT
CDR3: CSVEMDRGLLTGELFF

size: NA
D: TRBD1
J: TRBJ1-1
V: TRBV29-1
DNA: TGCAGCGTTGCAGGGGGCAGAACTGAAGCTTTCTTT
CDR3: CSVAGGRTEAFF

size: NA
D: TRBD2
J: TRBJ2-5
V: TRBV19
DNA: TGTGCCAGTAGTGGGCTGGATTGGACTAGCGGGAGAGCGAAGGAGACCCAGTACTTC
CDR3: CASSGLDWTSGRAKETQYF

size: NA
D: NA
J: TRBJ1-1
V: TRBV27
DNA: TGTGCCAGCAGTTTATCGTCAGTCATGAACACTGAAGCTTTCTTT
CDR3: CASSLSSVMNTEAFF

size: NA
D: NA
J: TRBJ2-7
V: TRBV25-1
DNA: TGTGCCAGCAGTGTATTCCGGCGACTCTACTACGAGCAGTACTTC
CDR3: CASSVFRRLYYEQYF

size: NA
D: NA
J: TRBJ2-7
V: TRBV6-1
DNA: TGTGCCAGCAGTGTTTTCCGGGACAACTACGAGCAGTACTTC
CDR3: CASSVFRDNYEQYF

size: NA
D: TRBD1
J: TRBJ1-3
V: TRBV9
DNA: TGTGCCAGCAATCAGGGGGATGGAAACACCATATATTTT
CDR3: CASNQGDGNTIYF

size: NA
D: NA
J: TRBJ2-3
V: TRBV29-1
DNA: TGCAGCGTTGAATGGGTTTTGGGGGTGAAAGATACGCAGTATTTT
CDR3: CSVEWVLGVKDTQYF

size: NA
D: TRBD1
J: TRBJ2-1
V: TRBV2
DNA: TGTGCCAGCAAGGCAGGGGGCTCCTACAATGAGCAGTTCTTC
CDR3: CASKAGGSYNEQFF

size: NA
D: TRBD2
J: TRBJ2-3
V: TRBV5-4
DNA: TGTGCCAGCAGCTTGTTAGCGGGAGAGAACACAGATACGCAGTATTTT
CDR3: CASSLLAGENTDTQYF

size: NA
D: NA
J: TRBJ2-1
V: TRBV4-2
DNA: TGTGCCAGCAGCCAAGAAGTTACGGCGGGAAATTCCTACAATGAGCAGTTCTTC
CDR3: CASSQEVTAGNSYNEQFF

size: NA
D: TRBD2
J: TRBJ2-7
V: TRBV2
DNA: TGTGCCAGCAGGGGAGGGATCTACGAGCAGTACTTC
CDR3: CASRGGIYEQYF

size: NA
D: NA
J: TRBJ2-7
V: TRBV27
DNA: TGTGCCAGCAGTTTATACGGGAGTGTGCCGTACGAGCAGTACTTC
CDR3: CASSLYGSVPYEQYF

size: NA
D: NA
J: TRBJ2-7
V: TRBV7-8
DNA: TGTGCCAGCAGCTTAGCTCGGACTAACTCCTACGAGCAGTACTTC
CDR3: CASSLARTNSYEQYF

size: NA
D: NA
J: TRBJ2-7
V: TRBV7-6
DNA: TGTGCCACGACCCCGCGGGACACCCGTACTCCCTACGAGCAGTACTTC
CDR3: CATTPRDTRTPYEQYF

size: NA
D: TRBD1
J: TRBJ2-7
V: TRBV11-3
DNA: TGTGCCAGCAGCCGGACAGGTTTCTACGAGCAGTACTTC
CDR3: CASSRTGFYEQYF

size: NA
D: TRBD1
J: TRBJ1-2
V: TRBV4-3
DNA: TGCGCCAGCAGCCCCGGGACAGCTAACTATGGCTACACCTTC
CDR3: CASSPGTANYGYTF

size: NA
D: TRBD1
J: TRBJ2-7
V: TRBV28
DNA: TGTGCCAGCAGTTCGACAGGGGAGATCTACGAGCAGTACTTC
CDR3: CASSSTGEIYEQYF

size: NA
D: NA
J: TRBJ2-6
V: TRBV29-1
DNA: TGCAGCGTTGTAGTTTTTGAGAGCTCTGGGGCCAACGTCCTGACTTTC
CDR3: CSVVVFESSGANVLTF

size: NA
D: NA
J: TRBJ2-7
V: TRBV7-8
DNA: TGTGCCAGCAGCTTTAGCTCCTACGAGCAGTACTTC
CDR3: CASSFSSYEQYF

size: NA
D: NA
J: TRBJ2-7
V: TRBV27
DNA: TGTGCCAGCAGTTTGGGGCACGAGCAGTACTTC
CDR3: CASSLGHEQYF

size: NA
D: TRBD2
J: TRBJ2-7
V: TRBV29-1
DNA: TGCAGCGCTGGGACTAGCGGGAGCTACGAGCAGTACTTC
CDR3: CSAGTSGSYEQYF

size: NA
D: NA
J: TRBJ1-4
V: TRBV25-1
DNA: TGTGCCAGCAGTCAAGAACGAAGGTTTGAAAAACTGTTTTTT
CDR3: CASSQERRFEKLFF

size: NA
D: TRBD2
J: TRBJ2-5
V: TRBV29-1
DNA: TGCAGCGTCGGGGGGAATGGGGAGACCCAGTACTTC
CDR3: CSVGGNGETQYF

size: NA
D: TRBD1
J: TRBJ2-3
V: TRBV28
DNA: TGTGCCAGCAGTTCCGACAGGGGGCATCAAGATACGCAGTATTTT
CDR3: CASSSDRGHQDTQYF

size: NA
D: TRBD1
J: TRBJ2-4
V: TRBV7-9
DNA: TGTGCCAGCAGCCGGGACAGCAAAAACATTCAGTACTTC
CDR3: CASSRDSKNIQYF

size: NA
D: NA
J: TRBJ2-1
V: TRBV18
DNA: TGTGCCAGCTCACCGGTGACAGGTTCCTACAATGAGCAGTTCTTC
CDR3: CASSPVTGSYNEQFF

size: NA
D: NA
J: TRBJ2-3
V: TRBV2
DNA: TGTGCCAAGGACGACGGGGTTAGCACAGATACGCAGTATTTT
CDR3: CAKDDGVSTDTQYF

size: NA
D: NA
J: TRBJ2-2
V: TRBV19
DNA: TGTGCCAGTAGTATCGCTTATAACACCGGGGAGCTGTTTTTT
CDR3: CASSIAYNTGELFF

size: NA
D: TRBD1
J: TRBJ2-7
V: TRBV4-1
DNA: TGCGCCAGCAGCCAAGAGGGGGGACAGGGGAACGAGCAGTACTTC
CDR3: CASSQEGGQGNEQYF

size: NA
D: NA
J: TRBJ2-1
V: TRBV18
DNA: TGTGCCAGCTCACGGTCAGCGGAGACGGGCAATGAGCAGTTCTTC
CDR3: CASSRSAETGNEQFF

size: NA
D: NA
J: TRBJ2-7
V: TRBV5-1
DNA: TGCGCCAGCAGCCCGGGGGCCACTGGAGATTACGAGCAGTACTTC
CDR3: CASSPGATGDYEQYF

size: NA
D: TRBD1
J: TRBJ1-5
V: TRBV4-1
DNA: TGCGCCAGCAGAACCGCAACAGGGGGTCAGGCTCAGCCCCAGCATTTT
CDR3: CASRTATGGQAQPQHF

size: NA
D: NA
J: TRBJ2-7
V: TRBV18
DNA: TGTGCCAGCTCGCCAACCTCAGCCACGTTCTCCTACGAGCAGTACTTC
CDR3: CASSPTSATFSYEQYF

size: once
D: NA
J: TRBJ2-2
V: TRBV7-6
DNA: TGTGCCTCCACCCCCCGGATTAACACCGGGGAGCTGTTTTTT
CDR3: CASTPRINTGELFF

size: NA
D: NA
J: TRBJ2-5
V: TRBV10-3
DNA: TGTGCCATCAGCCCCGGGACTTTAGAGACCCAGTACTTC
CDR3: CAISPGTLETQYF

size: NA
D: NA
J: TRBJ1-1
V: TRBV7-9
DNA: TGTGCCAGCAGCCCGACAGTCACGAACACTGAAGCTTTCTTT
CDR3: CASSPTVTNTEAFF

size: NA
D: TRBD2
J: TRBJ2-1
V: TRBV7-9
DNA: TGTGCCAGCAGCCATTCAACCCAGCGGGAGAGCAATGAGCAGTTCTTC
CDR3: CASSHSTQRESNEQFF

size: NA
D: NA
J: TRBJ1-1
V: TRBV27
DNA: TGTGCCAGCAGTTTATCCCGCGGGGCCCGGGGGACTGAAGCTTTCTTT
CDR3: CASSLSRGARGTEAFF

size: NA
D: NA
J: TRBJ2-1
V: TRBV7-9
DNA: TGTGCCAGCAGCTTAGGTTTGTCCCCCGGGGATGAGCAGTTCTTC
CDR3: CASSLGLSPGDEQFF

size: few
D: NA
J: TRBJ1-2
V: TRBV30
DNA: TGTGCCTGGAGTGGCCCATCTGGCTACACCTTC
CDR3: CAWSGPSGYTF

size: NA
D: TRBD1
J: TRBJ2-3
V: TRBV7-9
DNA: TGTGCCAGCAGCACAGGGGGGACTAGCACAGATACGCAGTATTTT
CDR3: CASSTGGTSTDTQYF

size: NA
D: NA
J: TRBJ2-1
V: TRBV19
DNA: TGTGCCAGTAGGGCCACCCTGGGCTACAATGAGCAGTTCTTC
CDR3: CASRATLGYNEQFF

size: many
D: NA
J: TRBJ2-7
V: TRBV27
DNA: TGTGCCAGCAGTCTCTTGGGGGACGAGCAGTACTTC
CDR3: CASSLLGDEQYF

size: NA
D: NA
J: TRBJ2-7
V: TRBV25-1
DNA: TGTGCCAGCAGTGACAATGCCTACGAGCAGTACTTC
CDR3: CASSDNAYEQYF

size: NA
D: TRBD2
J: TRBJ2-3
V: TRBV5-6
DNA: TGTGCCAGCAGCGGGCCGGTCGGGACTAGCGGGAGGGCGCAGTATTTT
CDR3: CASSGPVGTSGRAQYF

size: once
D: TRBD1
J: TRBJ1-1
V: TRBV7-6
DNA: TGTGCCAGCAGCAAACCGGGACAGGGTATAAACACTGAAGCTTTCTTT
CDR3: CASSKPGQGINTEAFF

size: once
D: TRBD2
J: TRBJ2-1
V: TRBV7-7
DNA: TGTGCCAGCAGCTTATCGGGGACTAGCGCCTACAATGAGCAGTTCTTC
CDR3: CASSLSGTSAYNEQFF

size: NA
D: NA
J: TRBJ1-1
V: TRBV29-1
DNA: TGCAGCGTTGAGGACAGGAACACTGAAGCTTTCTTT
CDR3: CSVEDRNTEAFF

size: NA
D: NA
J: TRBJ2-1
V: TRBV12-1
DNA: TGTGCCAGCAGCAACCCACTAGCGGAGCTCAATGAGCAGTTCTTC
CDR3: CASSNPLAELNEQFF

size: NA
D: NA
J: TRBJ2-1
V: TRBV29-1
DNA: TGCACCGCCACCTTTATCGGTGAGCAGTTCTTC
CDR3: CTATFIGEQFF

size: NA
D: NA
J: TRBJ2-3
V: TRBV4-3
DNA: TGCGCCAGCAGCCAAGGGCCCAGCACAGATACGCAGTATTTT
CDR3: CASSQGPSTDTQYF